Each of the 19 T cell receptor beta chains below was sequenced from the same sample in a study of T cells in localized non-small cell lung cancer. Assay used: immunoSEQ multiplex PCR; TCRdb lists only in-frame clones, some missing. The table has 55,000 to 75,000 clones, approximately 89% seen once. This specimen consisted of peripheral blood, obtained before any cancer treatment. The receptors stem from a man aged 40 to 69 with stage I lung adenocarcinoma.

The J gene is TRBJ1-1, the V gene TRBV11-2, with D hard to call. V lost 1 base and J lost 6, with 12 bases in between. CDR1 is SGHAT, CDR2 FQNNGV, per germline. The CDR3 totals 14 residues. The CDR3 region is CASSLAGALSEAFF. The DNA of the CDR3 is TGTGCCAGCAGCTTAGCGGGTGCCCTCTCTGAAGCTTTCTTT.

J is TRBJ2-5 and V is TRBV6-1; no definite D call. This CDR3 spans 13 amino acids. Trimming took 8 bases from V and 7 from J, leaving 17 bases between them. The germline CDR1 and CDR2 sequences are MNHNS and SASEGT. The CDR3 loop is CASSVYGSGTQYF. In DNA, the CDR3 is TGTGCCAGCTCGGTGTACGGGTCGGGGACCCAGTACTTC.

The chain carries TRBV6-1 and TRBJ2-7; tentative D call: TRBD1 (6 bases). There are 14 residues in the CDR3. From germline, CDR1 is MNHNS and CDR2 SASEGT. Trimming removed 7 bases from V and 3 bases from J, with 16 bases in between. CDR3 residues: CASNQGGRSYEQYF. Here the CDR3 DNA reads TGTGCCAGCAACCAAGGGGGACGGAGCTACGAGCAGTACTTC.

The V gene is TRBV11-1, the J gene TRBJ2-1; 12 nucleotides agree with TRBD2. This CDR3 has 16 amino acids. J lost 5 bases, V lost 5 bases, and 7 bases had no gene match. Germline loops: CDR1 SGHAT, CDR2 FQDESV (reference sequence). CDR3 protein: CASSLRLAGVDNEQFF. The CDR3 DNA reads as TGTGCCAGCAGCCTTCGACTAGCGGGAGTCGACAATGAGCAGTTCTTC.

The J gene is TRBJ1-5, the V gene TRBV19; TRBD1 aligns across 8 bases. Looked up from germline, CDR1 is LNHDA and CDR2 is SQIVND (reference sequence). There are 16 residues in the CDR3. The J segment lost 2 bases and the V segment lost 4 bases, leaving 7 bases of the junction unmatched. CDR3 loop: CASSSKPTGGNQPQHF. Written as DNA, the CDR3 is TGTGCCAGTAGTAGCAAGCCGACAGGGGGCAATCAGCCCCAGCATTTT.

The rearrangement links TRBV11-1 to TRBJ2-6, with TRBD1 matching 9 bases. The length of the CDR3 is 17 residues. Per the germline V gene, CDR1 is SGHAT and CDR2 is FQDESV (reference sequence). The J segment lost 2 bases and the V segment lost 6 bases, leaving 8 bases of the junction unmatched. This chain's CDR3 is CASSPGQGLPGANVLTF. As DNA, the CDR3 is TGTGCCAGCAGTCCGGGACAGGGTCTACCTGGGGCCAACGTCCTGACTTTC.

The chain has TRBV9 and TRBJ1-3; no clear D. Trimming shortened V by 4 bases and J by 4 bases, and 9 bases separated the two germline ends. The V gene's germline CDR1 is SGDLS and CDR2 YYNGEE. This CDR3 is 13 amino acids long. As DNA, the CDR3 is TGTGCCAGCAGCTCCTCGGAGGGAAACACCATATATTTT. Protein product: CASSSSEGNTIYF. The entire variable domain, with the rest obtained from reference TRBV9 and TRBJ1-3, is as follows: DSGVTQTPKHLITATGQRVTLRCSPRSGDLSVYWYQQSLDQGLQFLIQYYNGEERAKGNILERFSAQQFPDLHSELNLSSLELGDSALYFCASSSSEGNTIYFGEGSWLTVV.

The chain couples TRBV4-3 to TRBJ1-1; tentative D call: TRBD1 (6 bases). Germline V CDR1 and CDR2: LGHNA, YSLEER. V gave up 0 bases and J gave up 4 bases, with 12 bases separating them. The CDR3 has 15 residues. CDR3 region: CASSQEETQGTEAFF. In DNA form, the CDR3 reads TGCGCCAGCAGCCAAGAGGAGACACAGGGCACTGAAGCTTTCTTT.

This rearrangement joins TRBV5-6 to TRBJ2-5; 7 positions match TRBD2. Germline V gene data show CDR1 as SGHDT and CDR2 as YYEEEE. V was clipped by 4 bases and J by 9 bases; unmatched bases: 6. This CDR3 contains 12 residues. CDR3 nucleotides: TGTGCCAGCAGCCCCCGGGGAGGGGCCCAGTACTTC. It is translated as CASSPRGGAQYF.

This chain links TRBV9 with TRBJ2-1; TRBD2 matches 9 bases. The germline CDR1 and CDR2 sequences are SGDLS and YYNGEE. V trimming: 0 bases; J trimming: 6 bases; junction bases outside the gene matches: 7. The CDR3 is made up of 16 amino acids. The CDR3 DNA is TGTGCCAGCAGCGTAGACAGAGCGGGAGGTCTCAATGAGCAGTTCTTC. It is translated as CASSVDRAGGLNEQFF.

This clone appeared a few times. The chain carries TRBV2 and TRBJ2-3; D gene unclear. The CDR3 has 13 amino acids. V was cut by 4 bases and J by 2 bases, with 7 bases left in between. Germline loops: CDR1 SNHLY, CDR2 FYNNEI. The CDR3 loop reads CASSGALTDTQYF. For the CDR3, the DNA is TGTGCCAGCAGTGGTGCGCTCACAGATACGCAGTATTTT.

The chain uses TRBV5-1 and TRBJ2-2; D is ambiguous. This CDR3 comprises 15 residues. Trimming took 0 bases from V and 2 from J, leaving 8 bases between them. Germline CDR1 reads SGHRS; CDR2 reads YFSETQ. The DNA for the CDR3 is TGCGCCAGCAGCTTGGCCGCCTACAACACCGGGGAGCTGTTTTTT. Translation gives CASSLAAYNTGELFF.

CDR3 residues: CASSQTDRTYGYTF. The CDR3 DNA reads TGTGCCAGCAGCCAGACGGACAGAACCTATGGCTACACCTTC. The rearrangement links TRBV4-2 to TRBJ1-2; the D gene is possibly TRBD1 (6 bases). V lost 3 bases, J lost 4 bases, and 12 bases lay in between. Germline loops: CDR1 LGHNA, CDR2 YNFKEQ. The CDR3 has 14 residues.

This clone was observed a few times. The chain has TRBV27 and TRBJ2-2, with a tentative D call TRBD2 (5 bases). Germline CDR1 is MNHEY and CDR2 is SMNVEV (reference sequence). V was shortened by 2 bases and J by 3 bases, with 13 bases between the two germline ends. The CDR3 has 16 amino acids. CDR3 sequence: CASSLEGASHTGELFF. The CDR3 DNA is TGTGCCAGCAGTTTAGAGGGAGCGTCGCACACCGGGGAGCTGTTTTTT.

The chain employs TRBV6-4 and TRBJ1-1, with 8 bases lining up with TRBD1. V lost 6 bases and J lost 5; bases outside the gene matches: 11. Germline lookup yields CDR1 MRHNA and CDR2 SNTAGT. The CDR3 length is 15 residues. The CDR3 DNA is TGTGCCAGCAGACTCTCAACAGGGGGGAAGACTGAAGCTTTCTTT. Its translation is CASRLSTGGKTEAFF.

This clone was observed a few times. This sequence joins TRBV5-1 and TRBJ2-4; the D gene could be TRBD1 or TRBD2 (6 bases each). The CDR3 is 14 residues long. Germline V gives CDR1 SGHRS, CDR2 YFSETQ. V was shortened by 4 bases and J by 9 bases, with 17 bases between the two germline ends. The CDR3 DNA reads TGCGCCAGCAGCCCGGACGGGGGCGCAGGCATTCAGTACTTC. It codes for CASSPDGGAGIQYF.

This rearrangement joins TRBV10-2 to TRBJ2-2, with 10 bases lining up with TRBD2. CDR1 and CDR2 from the germline V gene are WSHSY and SAAADI. This CDR3 contains 17 residues. V gave up 7 bases and J gave up 1 base; unmatched junction bases: 9. This chain's CDR3 is CASTGASGSLNTGELFF. CDR3 sequence (DNA): TGCGCCAGCACGGGGGCTAGCGGGAGCTTGAACACCGGGGAGCTGTTTTTT.

This chain links TRBV19 with TRBJ2-2, with D unclear. The CDR3 is made up of 11 amino acids. Germline CDR1 LNHDA, CDR2 SQIVND (reference sequence). V was clipped by 4 bases and J by 6 bases, with 3 bases between them. The CDR3 bases are TGTGCCAGTAGTAGCGCCGGGGAGCTGTTTTTT. The encoded protein is CASSSAGELFF.

The genes are TRBV28 and TRBJ1-2; TRBD1 agrees at 8 bases. The germline V gene has CDR1 MDHEN and CDR2 SYDVKM. CDR3 length: 12 residues. Losses at the gene ends were 10 bases for V and 5 bases for J; bases not matched to a gene: 6. The CDR3 sequence is CATIRTGYGYTF. CDR3 DNA: TGTGCCACCATCAGGACAGGGTATGGCTACACCTTC.